This note documents a single T cell receptor beta chain sequence. The antigen it binds to is not known. No qualities accompany the bases; no much larger clone lies one base away. The CDR3 regions of human TCRbeta chains were analyzed by immunosequencing. The source study handled its data this way. Repertoire TCRs were matched against a reference library of SARS-CoV-2-specific TCRs generated with the MIRA antigen-specificity platform. Breadth meant the fraction of unique TCRs that were SARS-CoV-2-associated, whereas depth meant the fraction of total T cells that were SARS-CoV-2-associated. Using the MIRA data, every spike-specific TCR was mapped to the spike region that the TCR reacted to and assigned to either a CD4 or a CD8 class. Log10-transformed breadth and depth values were compared by one-way ANOVA with Sidak's multiple comparisons tests. Entries here come from immuneACCESS through TCRdb and include only in-frame sequences with V and J called. Some clones fail to appear in such tables; in the studies checked, an unresolved V gene covers under half of the shortfall, and the cause of the remainder is unknown. Clone size and V and J calls were adopted from that table, with D and trimming inferred from the DNA. The sample records 70,000 to 95,000 clones, over 85% of which are singletons. About 4.3% of the sample is held by the ten biggest clonotypes.

The sample's time point label, in plain terms: baseline before first vaccination. Vaccinee samples were obtained from the UK trials COV001 and COV002, which included a single-blind randomized controlled phase 2/3 trial of AZD1222 (ChAdOx1 nCoV-19) in healthy adults. For TCRbeta chain sequencing, PBMC samples were collected from trial participants at day 0 and at day 28 after the second dose. Taken from cysteine to phenylalanine, the CDR3 has 14 residues. Just the 42-base CDR3 DNA is kept, in frame starting at base 1. Per the germline V gene (reference sequence), LNHDA is the CDR1 and SQIVND is the CDR2. V is pared back by 5 bases and J by 2 bases, with 9 bases lying between the germline termini. The sample belongs to a study of T cell responses to AZD1222 COVID-19 vaccine (dated by TCRdb to the early 2020s). A note on the overall study: AZD1222 recipients with second doses at about 4 weeks or about 12 weeks were pooled, because spike-specific TCR depth and breadth did not differ between schedules. Trial participants were enrolled by age into subgroups of 18-55, 56-69 and 70-plus years, and around 150, 29 and 61 TCR-sequenced participants, respectively, were included in these subgroups. TCR sequencing was performed for roughly 250 trial participants, of whom 200 to 210 were given two doses of AZD1222 and some 26 were given two doses of MenACWY control vaccine.

Findings and caveats that apply to the study as a whole: No day 14 peak-response samples were available, so repertoires were characterized only after the peak T cell response. Reportedly, close to half of the unique spike-specific TCRs recognized epitopes lying outside the regions that are mutated in the B.1.351 and B.1.1.7 variants. In the small 56-69-year group, the increase in depth fell short of significance, most likely because of low power. The vaccine-associated CD4 TCRs covered the entire spike protein, and the dominant responses fell in regions 160-218 and 743-854. Spike-specific TCR breadth and depth rose significantly after two AZD1222 doses compared with day 0 and with MenACWY recipients. Conclusions about previously exposed vaccinees were limited because only 6 or 7 AZD1222 recipients were SARS-CoV-2 seropositive at baseline. Participants were mostly white British and included more females than males, and it was suggested by the authors that clonal diversity may have been underestimated.

This receptor was obtained from an adult in good health. Sequencing was performed on peripheral blood, taken on day 0 of AZD1222 vaccination. The sequence joins TRBV19 to TRBJ1-4, with a tentative D gene TRBD1 over 6 matching bases. CDR3 region: CASSVQGTNEKLFF. The nucleotide sequence is given as TGTGCCAGTAGTGTACAGGGTACTAATGAAAAACTGTTTTTT.